The 20 T cell receptor beta chains below all came from one sample that was sequenced in a study of CXCR3-negative and CXCR3-positive naive CD8 T cells (dated by TCRdb to the late 2010s). The research as a whole found: Compared with CXCR3-negative naive cells, CXCR3-positive naive cells had TRB CDR3s with higher hydrophobicity (lower Kidera factor 4), lower energy, and higher strength and volume indices.

Their antigen targets remain unknown. Instrument used: NextSeq 550. The Human TCR Profiling Kit (MiLaboratory) was used to make UMI-labeled 5' RACE TRB cDNA libraries. One entry per CDR3 protein sequence results from the TCRdb reprocessing of the reads, with DNA left out. The sample table records roughly 65,000 distinct CDR3 sequences. The top ten hold approximately 0.76% of the sample. The sample consisted of naive CXCR3+ CD8+ T cells from blood. The cell subset or site label for this specimen denotes: CD45RO-CCR7+CD27+CD95- naive CD8+ T cells expressing CXCR3 (TNR3+). The receptors stem from a human donor in good health. Some clones in this sample may be carry-over from other donors' samples.

The rearrangement links TRBV5-1 to TRBJ2-1; the TCRdb D gene call, TRBD2, has no DNA to confirm it. The CDR3 length is 16 residues. The germline gives CDR1 SGHRS, CDR2 YFSETQ. CDR3 sequence reads: CASSLVAERGYNEQFF.

The genes are TRBV12-3 or TRBV12-4 and TRBJ1-1; TCRdb outputs TRBD1, but without DNA this stays unchecked. The CDR3 is 15 amino acids. CDR3 loop: CASTWGTQGNTEAFF.

V and J are TRBV7-9 and TRBJ2-5; TCRdb's D call, TRBD1, is unchecked because there is no DNA. Germline loops: CDR1 SEHNR, CDR2 FQNEAQ (reference sequence). This CDR3 is 14 amino acids long. The CDR3 here is CASSQRGTEETQYF.

The chain recombines TRBV12-3 or TRBV12-4 with TRBJ2-7; TCRdb designates TRBD1, a call that cannot be tested without DNA. This CDR3 has 16 residues. CDR3 sequence reads: CASSFRTGYVDYEQYF.

The chain combines TRBV11-2 with TRBJ1-2; TCRdb's assignment of TRBD1 cannot be checked, as there is no DNA. Germline V gives CDR1 SGHAT, CDR2 FQNNGV. The CDR3 runs to 15 residues. The CDR3 sequence is CASSRTRWGTVGYTF.

This chain uses TRBV27 with TRBJ2-5. CDR3 size: 12 residues. Looked up from germline, CDR1 is MNHEY and CDR2 is SMNVEV (reference sequence). CDR3 loop: CASSLSGETQYF.

The V and J genes are TRBV20-1 and TRBJ2-7. The CDR3 spans 13 residues. Germline V gives CDR1 DFQATT, CDR2 SNEGSKA (reference sequence). This chain's CDR3 is CSAREGSSYEQYF.

V and J are TRBV2 and TRBJ1-3. The germline gives CDR1 SNHLY, CDR2 FYNNEI. The CDR3 contains 13 residues. CDR3 amino acids: CASSEWPGNTIYF. Together with reference TRBV2 and TRBJ1-3, the CDR3 gives the full variable domain: EPEVTQTPSHQVTQMGQEVILRCVPISNHLYFYWYRQILGQKVEFLVSFYNNEISEKSEIFDDQFSVERPDGSNFTLKIRSTKLEDSAMYFCASSEWPGNTIYFGEGSWLTVV.

The chain couples TRBV20-1 to TRBJ2-5; the D call of TRBD2 rests on TCRdb alone, since no DNA is present to check it. Germline loops: CDR1 DFQATT, CDR2 SNEGSKA (reference sequence). The CDR3 length is 14 residues. This CDR3 is CSARIGGGGETQYF.

V gene TRBV5-5 combines with J gene TRBJ2-1; TCRdb lists TRBD2, though no DNA is available to test this call. Germline V CDR1 and CDR2: SGHKS, YYEKEE (reference sequence). The CDR3 covers 14 residues. Here the CDR3 reads CASLTKGLDNEQFF. Together with reference TRBV5-5 and TRBJ2-1, the CDR3 gives the full variable domain: DAGVTQSPTHLIKTRGQQVTLRCSPISGHKSVSWYQQVLGQGPQFIFQYYEKEERGRGNFPDRFSARQFPNYSSELNVNALLLGDSALYLCASLTKGLDNEQFFGPGTRLTVL.

The gene calls are TRBV14 and TRBJ2-1. The CDR3 sequence is 13 residues long. Germline CDR1 reads SGHDN; CDR2 reads FVKESK. The CDR3 here is CASSRLIGDEQFF.

The chain is built from TRBV6-5 and TRBJ2-4; checking the TCRdb D call of TRBD1 is not possible without DNA. Germline loops: CDR1 MNHEY, CDR2 SVGAGI. This CDR3 is 15 amino acids long. The CDR3 loop is CASSFYGATKNIQYF.

The chain uses TRBV29-1 and TRBJ2-7; the D call of TRBD1 rests on TCRdb alone, since no DNA is present to check it. The CDR3 runs to 15 residues. Germline CDR1 is SQVTM and CDR2 is ANQGSEA. The CDR3 sequence is CSVENYGGTEYEQYF.

The chain uses TRBV6-2 or TRBV6-3 and TRBJ2-1. CDR3 size: 11 residues. Looked up from germline, CDR1 is MNHEY and CDR2 is SVGEGT. This CDR3 is CASSYGNEQFF.

V usage is TRBV3-1 and J usage is TRBJ2-1; the D call from TCRdb, TRBD1, cannot be confirmed without DNA. Germline V lookup: CDR1 LGHDT, CDR2 YNNKEL (reference sequence). The CDR3 covers 16 residues. The CDR3 is CASSQDKWGPSNEQFF.

The rearrangement links TRBV12-3 or TRBV12-4 to TRBJ2-1; the D call from TCRdb, TRBD2, cannot be confirmed without DNA. The CDR3 runs to 15 residues. The CDR3 loop reads CASKITSGIYNEQFF.

V and J are TRBV20-1 and TRBJ2-3. The CDR3 runs 13 residues. CDR1 and CDR2 (germline): DFQATT, SNEGSKA (reference sequence). CDR3 protein: CSASKRPTDTQYF.

CDR3 protein: CSARVLAGGPFEQFF. The chain employs TRBV20-1 and TRBJ2-1; the TCRdb call, TRBD1, lacks DNA for checking. Germline V CDR1 and CDR2: DFQATT, SNEGSKA (reference sequence). The CDR3 contains 15 residues.

The chain couples TRBV4-2 to TRBJ2-7; TCRdb selects TRBD2, and the lack of DNA leaves this call unchecked. The CDR3 totals 16 residues. Germline lookup yields CDR1 LGHNA and CDR2 YNFKEQ. CDR3 sequence: CASSPNGLAGGYEQYF.

The chain recombines TRBV4-3 with TRBJ1-2; TCRdb names TRBD1, which stays unverified in the absence of DNA. This CDR3 comprises 15 residues. Germline CDR1 is LGHNA and CDR2 is YSLEER. CDR3 in amino acids: CASSQEQGSIYGYTF.